This TCR beta chain was recorded in a study of shared clonotypes between healthy human individuals (dated by TCRdb to about 2020). In the study overall: A couple of women and a few men aged 18 to 49 years were included in the cohort. To estimate repertoire size and how much clonotypes are shared between individuals, the study performed deep sequencing of blood TCR repertoires from a handful of healthy adults. For each donor, CD4 naive and CD4 memory were each run on three plates, CD8 naive on two plates, and CD8 memory on one plate. To increase sequencing depth and limit assay-specific biases, TCR repertoire library preparation and sequencing were carried out by different laboratories using diverse techniques. Leukapheresis yielded between about 0.85 and 9.5 billion PBMCs per donor. Broad study findings and their caveats: Roughly 5.2% of naive CD4, roughly 3.5% of naive CD8, about 2.5% of memory CD4, and more than 0.35% of memory CD8 clonotypes were shared across a few donors. Based on pairwise subsampling, the degree of clonotype sharing among donors was expected to be affected by sequencing depth. Larger estimated clonotype richness was generally found for naive subsets than for memory subsets. The small number of donors limited the genetic and exposure-history diversity represented. Incomplete sequencing was indicated by rarefaction of sorted-subset datasets, despite the large sequencing depth. Compared with non-shared clonotypes, the clonotypes found in all four sorted-subset donors had higher generation probabilities. Sampling was limited to blood, and TCR repertoires in tissue likely differ from TCR repertoires in blood.

Concerning this clone itself: Its specific antigen is unknown. Base qualities were left out, and no much larger clone turns up one base away.

V is pared back by 2 bases and J by 2 bases, with 8 bases lying between the germline termini. The germline V gene yields SGHTS for CDR1 and YDEGEE for CDR2. Reading from cysteine to phenylalanine, the CDR3 counts 13 amino acids. Only the CDR3 DNA is retained, 39 bases long and in frame from the first base. Using the deep immunoSEQ assay, multiplex PCR amplified TCR CDR3 regions from genomic DNA. Extracted genomic DNA from each cell subset was spread evenly across all wells of several immunoSEQ 96-well plates, with each plate serving as a replicate. For sorted subsets, roughly 200 ng of genomic DNA, equivalent to 30,000 or so T cell genomes, went into each replicate PCR. The purified libraries were quantified using a Qubit 3.0 fluorometer, sized with a Bioanalyzer 2100, and then quantified again using the KAPA Library Quantification kit. Every immunoSEQ 96-well plate was sequenced on a separate single-read 150-cycle Illumina NextSeq 550 flow cell. In the authors' own workflow: The immunoSEQ output contained only junctional sequences without quality scores, so filtering could not match that applied to full-length reads. Sequences were annotated with PyIR, a Python wrapper for IgBLAST v1.9, and V/J genes and CDR3 were assigned using IMGT germline references. Reads were removed for weak V/J assignments (E-value above 1e-6), missing CDR3, stop codons, out-of-frame junctions, or ambiguous translated residues. A V3J clonotype was defined by an identical inferred V gene, J gene, and CDR3 amino acid sequence. To compute the percentage overlap between repertoires, the number of shared unique clonotypes was divided by the size of the smaller repertoire. Three approaches were used to assess repertoire richness: RTK rarefaction, the Chao1 estimator, and Recon v2.1 estimates of unobserved clonotypes. For all TCRbeta clonotypes obtained by the gDNA method from a few donors, generation probabilities were computed with OLGA. TCRdb retrieved this table from immuneACCESS and kept in-frame rearrangements only. Not all clones are present; in checked studies, unresolved V genes account for under half, and no reason is known for the remainder. V, J and clone size are those of that table, while D and trimming were read from the DNA. Within this sample are 70,000 to 95,000 clones, with about 64% of them counted one time only. The top ten clonotypes cover around 50% of the sample.

Donors were healthy HIV-negative adults with no recently reported acute infections or vaccinations. Every donor was a Caucasian adult residing in Nashville, Tennessee, USA. CD8 memory samples consisted of magnetically selected CD45RO+ cells combined with CCR7-negative CD45RA+ effector memory (TemRA) cells. Blood was obtained by leukapheresis, after which PBMCs were separated by Ficoll-Histopaque density gradient centrifugation and cryopreserved in liquid nitrogen vapor phase. Purity and quantity of every magnetically sorted T cell population were checked by analytical flow cytometry. Genomic DNA was isolated from each sorted fraction and quantified by UV absorbance on a Nanodrop 2000c.

The sequenced sample consisted of memory CD8+ T cells sorted from blood. What this sample's cell subset or site label stands for: CD45RO+ cells pooled with CCR7-negative TemRA cells. The TCR originated in a man younger than 45 in good health. The chain is encoded by TRBV5-8 joined to TRBJ2-7, with no confident D gene call. The DNA is TGTGCCAGCAGCTTTCCCATAGCCTACGAGCAGTACTTC. Its protein reads: CASSFPIAYEQYF. The full variable domain, completed from the reference TRBV5-8 and TRBJ2-7 proteins outside the CDR3, reads EAGVTQSPTHLIKTRGQQATLRCSPISGHTSVYWYQQALGLGLQFLLWYDEGEERNRGNFPPRFSGRQFPNYSSELNVNALELEDSALYLCASSFPIAYEQYFGPGTRLTVT.